A selection of T cell receptor beta chains follows, all from one sample in a study of cytomegalovirus exposure and HLA in healthy donors. Assay used: immunoSEQ multiplex PCR; TCRdb lists only in-frame clones, some missing. The table includes approximately 260,000 clones, almost 85% detected once. The sequencing input was PBMCs. These receptors were obtained from a middle-aged woman in good health and CMV-seropositive. Both conserved end residues are part of each CDR3. A D gene is named only where the DNA matches it firmly. Size values are once, few and many counts, or a class for expanded clones, and some rows have none.

clone_size: -
j_call: TRBJ2-7
v_call: TRBV29-1
d_call: -
cdr3_nt: TGCAGCGTTGCCGGACAGTTCCCCTACGAGCAGTACTTC
cdr3_aa: CSVAGQFPYEQYF

clone_size: -
j_call: TRBJ2-7
v_call: TRBV28
d_call: TRBD2
cdr3_nt: TGTGCCAGCACGCGGGGGAGCGAGCAGTACTTC
cdr3_aa: CASTRGSEQYF

clone_size: -
j_call: TRBJ2-5
v_call: TRBV19
d_call: -
cdr3_nt: TGTGCCAGTAGTGTTCAGGGGACGGAGACCCAGTACTTC
cdr3_aa: CASSVQGTETQYF

clone_size: -
j_call: TRBJ2-2
v_call: TRBV29-1
d_call: -
cdr3_nt: TGCAGCGTCACCAGATCTCCCGGGGAGCTGTTTTTT
cdr3_aa: CSVTRSPGELFF

clone_size: -
j_call: TRBJ2-7
v_call: TRBV7-2
d_call: -
cdr3_nt: TGTGCCAGCAGCTTAGCAGGTGGGCCATCCTACGAGCAGTACTTC
cdr3_aa: CASSLAGGPSYEQYF

clone_size: -
j_call: TRBJ2-7
v_call: TRBV28
d_call: TRBD2
cdr3_nt: TGTGCCAGCAGTTTGGGGGGGACCGAGCAGTACTTC
cdr3_aa: CASSLGGTEQYF

clone_size: -
j_call: TRBJ1-5
v_call: TRBV2
d_call: -
cdr3_nt: TGTGCCAGCAGTGACCGTTTGCCCCAGCATTTT
cdr3_aa: CASSDRLPQHF

clone_size: -
j_call: TRBJ2-2
v_call: TRBV28
d_call: TRBD1
cdr3_nt: TGTGCCAGCACCCTAAACAGGGGGATCGGGGAGCTGTTTTTT
cdr3_aa: CASTLNRGIGELFF

clone_size: once
j_call: TRBJ2-7
v_call: TRBV12-2
d_call: -
cdr3_nt: TGTGCAAGTCGCTTTGATAAGCGGGCCCATGCCTACGAGCAGTACTTC
cdr3_aa: CASRFDKRAHAYEQYF

clone_size: -
j_call: TRBJ1-2
v_call: TRBV6-5
d_call: TRBD1
cdr3_nt: TGTGCCAGCAGTTCCCGGACAGGTTCGCCCTATGGCTACACCTTC
cdr3_aa: CASSSRTGSPYGYTF